The clone carrying this T cell receptor beta chain was seen only a few times. The data were obtained in a study of response to subunit inactivated influenza vaccine. Germline lookup yields CDR1 SGHRS and CDR2 YFSETQ. With V trimmed by 1 base and J by 4 bases, 8 bases remained unmatched. The CDR3 covers 15 residues. TCRdb independently ran MiXCR on the RT-PCR reads; one entry per CDR3 protein. The data show 150,000 to 200,000 distinct CDR3 sequences, with less than 15% seen just once and less than 30% held by the top ten. These same data were also listed under a study on T cells expressing NK-cell markers. That source reports: Researchers built TCR beta cDNA using 5'RACE template switching with UMIs. The TCR beta repertoires were obtained from sorted CD3+CD56+NKG2C+, CD3+CD56+NKG2C- and CD3+CD56-NKG2C+ T cells. Seven sequenced donors out of eight were HCMV-seropositive, one seronegative. Six or seven donors had dominant NKG2C+ clonotypes that comprised about 1.0-7.5% of their CD8+ T cells. Topping the CD3+CD56-NKG2C+ fraction as well were these clonotypes, in a few donors.

This TCR was sampled from a man aged 45-65 years who received an inactivated influenza vaccine. Sequencing used CD8+ T cells sorted from PBMCs, obtained 11 to 12 days after vaccination. The chain uses TRBV5-1 and TRBJ2-7; 7 positions agree with TRBD1. The CDR3 DNA is TGCGCCAGCAGCTTGCCGGGGACAGCTTTATACGAGCAGTACTTC. The encoded protein is CASSLPGTALYEQYF.